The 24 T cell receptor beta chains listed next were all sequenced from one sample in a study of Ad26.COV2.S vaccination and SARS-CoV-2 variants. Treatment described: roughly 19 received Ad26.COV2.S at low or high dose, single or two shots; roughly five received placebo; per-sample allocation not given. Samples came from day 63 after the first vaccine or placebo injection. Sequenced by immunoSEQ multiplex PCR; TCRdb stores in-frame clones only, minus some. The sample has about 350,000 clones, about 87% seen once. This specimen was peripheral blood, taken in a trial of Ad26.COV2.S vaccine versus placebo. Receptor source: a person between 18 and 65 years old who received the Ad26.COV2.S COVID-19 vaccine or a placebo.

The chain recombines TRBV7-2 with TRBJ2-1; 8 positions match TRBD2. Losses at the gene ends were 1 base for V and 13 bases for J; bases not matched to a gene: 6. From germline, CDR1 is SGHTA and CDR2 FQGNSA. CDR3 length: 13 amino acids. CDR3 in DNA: TGTGCCAGCAGCTTAGATCCGGGGGGGCACCAGTTCTTC. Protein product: CASSLDPGGHQFF.

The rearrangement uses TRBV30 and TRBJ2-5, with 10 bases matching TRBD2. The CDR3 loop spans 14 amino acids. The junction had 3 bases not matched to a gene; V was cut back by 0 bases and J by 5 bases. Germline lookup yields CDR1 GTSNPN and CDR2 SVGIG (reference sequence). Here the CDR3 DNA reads TGTGCCTGGAGTGTAGCGGGGGGGACGGAGACCCAGTACTTC. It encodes CAWSVAGGTETQYF. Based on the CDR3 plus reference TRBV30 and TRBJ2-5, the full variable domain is SQTIHQWPATLVQPVGSPLSLECTVEGTSNPNLYWYRQAAGRGLQLLFYSVGIGQISSEVPQNLSASRPQDRQFILSSKKLLLSDSGFYLCAWSVAGGTETQYFGPGTRLLVL.

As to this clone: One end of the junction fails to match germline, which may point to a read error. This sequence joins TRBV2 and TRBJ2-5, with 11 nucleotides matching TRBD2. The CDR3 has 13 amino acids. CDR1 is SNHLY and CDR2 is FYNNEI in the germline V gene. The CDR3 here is CASNAFEGLAAHF. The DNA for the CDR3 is TGTGCCAGCAATGCCTTTGAGGGACTAGCGGCTCACTTC.

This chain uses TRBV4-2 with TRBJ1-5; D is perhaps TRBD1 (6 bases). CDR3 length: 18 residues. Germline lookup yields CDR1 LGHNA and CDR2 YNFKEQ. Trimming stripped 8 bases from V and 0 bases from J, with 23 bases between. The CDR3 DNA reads TGTGCCAGCGCTCAATCCCCGGAGGGGGGAGTTAGCAATCAGCCCCAGCATTTT. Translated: CASAQSPEGGVSNQPQHF.

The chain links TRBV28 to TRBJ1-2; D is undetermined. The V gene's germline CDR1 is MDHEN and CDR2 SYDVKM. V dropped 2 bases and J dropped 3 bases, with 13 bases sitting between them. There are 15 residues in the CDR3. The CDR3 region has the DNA TGTGCCAGCAGTTTAATCGTGGGGAGGGACTATGGCTACACCTTC. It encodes CASSLIVGRDYGYTF.

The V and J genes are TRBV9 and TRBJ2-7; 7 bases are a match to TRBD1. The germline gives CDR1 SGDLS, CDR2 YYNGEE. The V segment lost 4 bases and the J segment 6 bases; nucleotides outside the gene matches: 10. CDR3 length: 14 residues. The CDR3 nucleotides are TGTGCCAGCAGCCCCTCCGGGACAGTTACCGAGCAGTACTTC. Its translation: CASSPSGTVTEQYF.

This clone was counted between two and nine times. The CDR3 region has the DNA TGTGCCTGGGCACTGACAGCGAACACTGAAGCTTTCTTT. It is translated as CAWALTANTEAFF. The V gene is TRBV30, the J gene TRBJ1-1; D might be TRBD1 (5 bases). The germline CDR1 and CDR2 sequences are GTSNPN and SVGIG (reference sequence). Trimming took off 5 bases at V and 1 base at J, with 11 bases between the two ends. The CDR3 loop spans 13 amino acids.

The CDR3: CASSFRQGWTEAFF. The CDR3 DNA follows: TGTGCCAGCAGTTTCAGGCAGGGATGGACTGAAGCTTTCTTT. The chain links TRBV28 to TRBJ1-1; D might be TRBD1 (5 bases). The V gene's germline CDR1 is MDHEN and CDR2 SYDVKM. The CDR3 sequence is 14 residues long. Between the trimmed V and J ends, which lost 3 bases and 5 bases, there was a span of 13 bases.

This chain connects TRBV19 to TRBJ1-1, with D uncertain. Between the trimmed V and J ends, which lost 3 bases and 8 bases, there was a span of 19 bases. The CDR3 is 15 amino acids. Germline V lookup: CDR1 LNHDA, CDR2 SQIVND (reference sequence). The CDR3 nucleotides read TGTGCCAGTAGTATTGGCCGAGATATTACCTCCGAAGCTTTCTTT. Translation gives CASSIGRDITSEAFF.

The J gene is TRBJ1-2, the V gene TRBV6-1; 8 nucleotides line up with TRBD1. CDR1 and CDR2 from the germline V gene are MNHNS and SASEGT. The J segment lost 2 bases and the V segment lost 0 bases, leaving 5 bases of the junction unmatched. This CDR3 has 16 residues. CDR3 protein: CASSEAWGQANYGYTF. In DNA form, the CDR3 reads TGTGCCAGCAGTGAAGCGTGGGGACAGGCAAACTATGGCTACACCTTC.

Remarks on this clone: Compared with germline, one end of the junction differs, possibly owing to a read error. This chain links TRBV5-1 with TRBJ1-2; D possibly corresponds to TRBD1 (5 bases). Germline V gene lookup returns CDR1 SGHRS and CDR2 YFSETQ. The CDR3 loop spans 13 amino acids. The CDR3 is CDSSGGDSAGYTF. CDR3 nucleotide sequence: TGCGACAGCAGTGGGGGAGACAGCGCTGGCTACACCTTC.

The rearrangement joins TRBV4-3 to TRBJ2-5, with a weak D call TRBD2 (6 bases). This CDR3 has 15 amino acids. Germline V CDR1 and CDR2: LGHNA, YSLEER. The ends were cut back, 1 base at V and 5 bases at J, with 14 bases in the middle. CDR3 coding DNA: TGCGCCAGCAGCCAAGTTTACCGGGAGCTGGAGACCCAGTACTTC. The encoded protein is CASSQVYRELETQYF.

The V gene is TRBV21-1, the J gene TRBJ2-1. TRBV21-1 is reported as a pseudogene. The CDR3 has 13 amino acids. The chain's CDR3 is CASSKSRWGEQFF. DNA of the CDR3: TGTGCCAGCAGCAAAAGTAGGTGGGGTGAGCAGTTCTTC.

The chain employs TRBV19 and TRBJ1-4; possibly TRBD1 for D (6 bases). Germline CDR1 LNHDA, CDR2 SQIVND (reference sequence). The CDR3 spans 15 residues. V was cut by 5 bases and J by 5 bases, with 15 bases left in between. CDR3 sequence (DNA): TGTGCCAGTAGTGACTTTCGACAGGCGAATGAAAAACTGTTTTTT. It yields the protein CASSDFRQANEKLFF.

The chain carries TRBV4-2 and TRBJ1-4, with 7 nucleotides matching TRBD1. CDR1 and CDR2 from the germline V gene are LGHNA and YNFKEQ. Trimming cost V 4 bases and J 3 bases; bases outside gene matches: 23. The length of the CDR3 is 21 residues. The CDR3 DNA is TGTGCCAGCAGCCGACCAAACGCCGCCAGGGGGAGGTTAGTGGCTAATGAAAAACTGTTTTTT. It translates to CASSRPNAARGRLVANEKLFF.

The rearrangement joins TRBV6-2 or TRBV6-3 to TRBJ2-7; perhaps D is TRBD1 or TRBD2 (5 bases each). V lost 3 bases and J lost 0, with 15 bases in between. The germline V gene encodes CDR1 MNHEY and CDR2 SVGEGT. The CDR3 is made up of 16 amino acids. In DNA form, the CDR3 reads TGTGCCAGCAGTTATCCCCCGGGACGATTCTCCTACGAGCAGTACTTC. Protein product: CASSYPPGRFSYEQYF.

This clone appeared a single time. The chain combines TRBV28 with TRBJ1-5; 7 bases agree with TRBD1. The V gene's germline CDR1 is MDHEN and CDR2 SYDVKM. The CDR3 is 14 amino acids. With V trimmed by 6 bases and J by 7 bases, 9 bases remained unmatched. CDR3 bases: TGTGCCAGCAGAACCGGGACAGCCGTACAGCCCCAGCATTTT. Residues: CASRTGTAVQPQHF.

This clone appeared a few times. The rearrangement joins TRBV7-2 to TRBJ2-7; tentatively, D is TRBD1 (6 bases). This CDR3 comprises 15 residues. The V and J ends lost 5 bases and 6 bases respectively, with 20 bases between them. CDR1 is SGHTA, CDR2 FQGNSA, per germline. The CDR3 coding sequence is TGTGCCAGCAGCCCCCGGGGTGGGGGCTCTTTCGAGCAGTACTTC. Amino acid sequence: CASSPRGGGSFEQYF.

The CDR3 region is CASSQSAGGGRLDEQYF. DNA for the CDR3: TGCGCCAGCAGCCAATCAGCTGGCGGGGGCCGCCTGGACGAGCAGTACTTC. This chain uses TRBV4-3 with TRBJ2-7; tentatively, D is TRBD2 (7 bases). The CDR3 contains 17 residues. Trimming cost V 2 bases and J 5 bases, with 22 bases left between them. Germline values: CDR1 LGHNA, CDR2 YSLEER.

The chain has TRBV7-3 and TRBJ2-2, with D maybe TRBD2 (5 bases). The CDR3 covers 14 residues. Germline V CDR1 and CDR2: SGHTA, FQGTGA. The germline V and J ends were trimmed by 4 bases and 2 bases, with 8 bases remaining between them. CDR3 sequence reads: CASSSDFNTGELFF. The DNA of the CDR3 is TGTGCCAGCAGCTCGGACTTTAACACCGGGGAGCTGTTTTTT.

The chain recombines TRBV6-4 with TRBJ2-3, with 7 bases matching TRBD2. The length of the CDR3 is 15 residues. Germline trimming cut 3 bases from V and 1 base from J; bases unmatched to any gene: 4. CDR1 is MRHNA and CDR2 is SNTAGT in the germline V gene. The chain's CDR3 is CASSDGGEGTDTQYF. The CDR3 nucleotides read TGTGCCAGCAGTGATGGGGGGGAGGGCACAGATACGCAGTATTTT.

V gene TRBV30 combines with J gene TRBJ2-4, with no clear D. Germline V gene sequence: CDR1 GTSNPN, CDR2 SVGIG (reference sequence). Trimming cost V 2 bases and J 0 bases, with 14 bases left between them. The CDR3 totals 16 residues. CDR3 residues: CAWSMGLLLAKNIQYF. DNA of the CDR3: TGTGCCTGGAGTATGGGCCTTCTCCTAGCCAAAAACATTCAGTACTTC.

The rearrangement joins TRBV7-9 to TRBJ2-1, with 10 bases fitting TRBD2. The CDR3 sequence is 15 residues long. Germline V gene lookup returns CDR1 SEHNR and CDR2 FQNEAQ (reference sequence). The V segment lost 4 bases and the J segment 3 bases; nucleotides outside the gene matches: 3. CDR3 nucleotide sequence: TGTGCCAGCAGCTCGCTAGCGGGGGTCTACAATGAGCAGTTCTTC. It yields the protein CASSSLAGVYNEQFF.

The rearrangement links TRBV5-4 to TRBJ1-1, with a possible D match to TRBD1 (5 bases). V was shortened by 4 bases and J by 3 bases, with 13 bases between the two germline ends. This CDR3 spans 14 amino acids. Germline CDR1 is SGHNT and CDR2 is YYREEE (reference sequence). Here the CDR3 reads CASSITGEYTEAFF. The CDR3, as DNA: TGTGCCAGCAGCATTACAGGTGAATACACTGAAGCTTTCTTT. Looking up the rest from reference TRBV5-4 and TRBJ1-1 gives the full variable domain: ETGVTQSPTHLIKTRGQQVTLRCSSQSGHNTVSWYQQALGQGPQFIFQYYREEENGRGNFPPRFSGLQFPNYSSELNVNALELDDSALYLCASSITGEYTEAFFGQGTRLTVV.